The 2 T cell receptor beta chains reported below all come from one sample, sequenced in a study of cytomegalovirus exposure and HLA in healthy donors. Primers included in the PCR were 60 Vbeta and 13 Jbeta primers. Only in-frame clones appear in the TCRdb table, and some are missing; sequencing was by immunoSEQ multiplex PCR. The table records about 140,000 clones, around 79% of them present only once. The source material was PBMCs. All receptors derive from a female donor in good health and CMV-seronegative.

The count of this clone is one. V is TRBV15 and J is TRBJ1-1, with D unclear. This CDR3 has 15 residues. The germline CDR1 and CDR2 sequences are LNHNV and YYDKDF (reference sequence). Between the trimmed V and J ends, which lost 1 base and 0 bases, there was a span of 9 bases. The CDR3: CATSRGLALNTEAFF. DNA of the CDR3: TGTGCCACCAGCAGAGGACTTGCGTTGAACACTGAAGCTTTCTTT.

The chain has TRBV18 and TRBJ1-4; D may be TRBD1 (5 bases). The CDR3 has 13 amino acids. Germline loops: CDR1 KGHSH, CDR2 LQKENI. The ends were cut back, 5 bases at V and 7 bases at J, with 11 bases in the middle. CDR3 nucleotide sequence: TGTGCCAGCTCATCGACAGTGGGTGAAAAACTGTTTTTT. Translated, it gives CASSSTVGEKLFF.